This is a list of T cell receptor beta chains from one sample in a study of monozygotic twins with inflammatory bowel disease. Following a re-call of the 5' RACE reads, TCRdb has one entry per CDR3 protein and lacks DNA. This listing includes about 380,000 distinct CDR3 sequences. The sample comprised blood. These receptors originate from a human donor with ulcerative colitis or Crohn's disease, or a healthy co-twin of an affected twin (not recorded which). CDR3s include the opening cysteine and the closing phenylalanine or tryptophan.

cdr3_aa: CASSLYGGVPPQHF
j_call: TRBJ1-5
v_call: TRBV12-3/TRBV12-4

cdr3_aa: CASSLRRGVPQQYF
j_call: TRBJ2-7
v_call: TRBV6-2/TRBV6-3

cdr3_aa: CASSKDWLAESTDTQYF
j_call: TRBJ2-3
v_call: TRBV21-1

cdr3_aa: CASSLAQGSWDEKLFF
j_call: TRBJ1-4
v_call: TRBV5-1

cdr3_aa: CASSPGSMGQPQHF
j_call: TRBJ1-5
v_call: TRBV18

cdr3_aa: CASSSYRQRYSNQPQYF
j_call: TRBJ1-5
v_call: TRBV6-2/TRBV6-3

cdr3_aa: CTSSPRRRGDGDTQYF
j_call: TRBJ2-3
v_call: TRBV7-3

cdr3_aa: CASSLITSSQETQYF
j_call: TRBJ2-5
v_call: TRBV5-1

cdr3_aa: CASSRGGTQLEAFF
j_call: TRBJ1-1
v_call: TRBV7-3

cdr3_aa: CASSYSGQVGYEQYF
j_call: TRBJ2-7
v_call: TRBV6-5

cdr3_aa: CASIRRGGGSYEQYF
j_call: TRBJ2-7
v_call: TRBV27

cdr3_aa: CATSDFEPADTQYF
j_call: TRBJ2-3
v_call: TRBV24-1

cdr3_aa: CASSLSGGNRETQYF
j_call: TRBJ2-5
v_call: TRBV25-1

cdr3_aa: CASSLYGADTQYF
j_call: TRBJ2-3
v_call: TRBV7-2

cdr3_aa: CASSLGAFQETQYF
j_call: TRBJ2-5
v_call: TRBV5-1

cdr3_aa: CASSQNLGSQETQYF
j_call: TRBJ2-5
v_call: TRBV3-1

cdr3_aa: CASSLSPSYEQFF
j_call: TRBJ2-1
v_call: TRBV27

cdr3_aa: CASNLDSLGQPQHF
j_call: TRBJ1-5
v_call: TRBV5-5

cdr3_aa: CASSLDLAGGGYGYTF
j_call: TRBJ1-2
v_call: TRBV11-2

cdr3_aa: CSARPVYQETQYF
j_call: TRBJ2-5
v_call: TRBV20-1

cdr3_aa: CASSFRLPSNTGELFF
j_call: TRBJ2-2
v_call: TRBV7-2

cdr3_aa: CASSEWGSGGETQYF
j_call: TRBJ2-5
v_call: TRBV25-1

cdr3_aa: CASSRGSGGPTGELFF
j_call: TRBJ2-2
v_call: TRBV4-2

cdr3_aa: CASSIDLFYYGYTF
j_call: TRBJ1-2
v_call: TRBV19

cdr3_aa: CASTRTGGFGNTEAFF
j_call: TRBJ1-1
v_call: TRBV5-1

cdr3_aa: CASSDRSNTGELFF
j_call: TRBJ2-2
v_call: TRBV5-1

cdr3_aa: CSVKRDSDYGYTF
j_call: TRBJ1-2
v_call: TRBV29-1

cdr3_aa: CASSHPTSGGAGELFF
j_call: TRBJ2-2
v_call: TRBV27

cdr3_aa: CSAGGLGRKNTGELFF
j_call: TRBJ2-2
v_call: TRBV20-1

cdr3_aa: CASRGWGNTEAFF
j_call: TRBJ1-1
v_call: TRBV19

cdr3_aa: CASSHDSTFGEKLFF
j_call: TRBJ1-4
v_call: TRBV18

cdr3_aa: CASSYSIPRGLQETQYF
j_call: TRBJ2-5
v_call: TRBV6-5

cdr3_aa: CASSFSAGGGQPQHF
j_call: TRBJ1-5
v_call: TRBV12-3/TRBV12-4

cdr3_aa: CASSRDSGQGGEAFF
j_call: TRBJ1-1
v_call: TRBV5-1

cdr3_aa: CAIRTGGIHEQFF
j_call: TRBJ2-1
v_call: TRBV10-3

cdr3_aa: CASSQELGREQYF
j_call: TRBJ2-7
v_call: TRBV3-1

cdr3_aa: CSARDLRGTGELFF
j_call: TRBJ2-2
v_call: TRBV20-1

cdr3_aa: CASSQERGVTDTQYF
j_call: TRBJ2-3
v_call: TRBV3-1

cdr3_aa: CASSPIPGPSTDTQYF
j_call: TRBJ2-3
v_call: TRBV18

cdr3_aa: CASSLAPGQGYSEAFF
j_call: TRBJ1-1
v_call: TRBV7-9

cdr3_aa: CASSYTGELFF
j_call: TRBJ2-2
v_call: TRBV12-3/TRBV12-4

cdr3_aa: CASSSPEGTNYEQYF
j_call: TRBJ2-7
v_call: TRBV7-2

cdr3_aa: CASSPGTSGVETQYF
j_call: TRBJ2-5
v_call: TRBV5-4

cdr3_aa: CASSAGGPYNEQFF
j_call: TRBJ2-1
v_call: TRBV18

cdr3_aa: CASGPGTAFSETQYF
j_call: TRBJ2-5
v_call: TRBV5-1

cdr3_aa: CSASVRGSGRGYGYTF
j_call: TRBJ1-2
v_call: TRBV20-1

cdr3_aa: CASSPARGGGQPQHF
j_call: TRBJ1-5
v_call: TRBV7-2

cdr3_aa: CASSASDSLSLNTQYF
j_call: TRBJ2-3
v_call: TRBV11-3

cdr3_aa: CASRETHSLEQYF
j_call: TRBJ2-7
v_call: TRBV12-3/TRBV12-4

cdr3_aa: CSVLRGGDYNEQFF
j_call: TRBJ2-1
v_call: TRBV29-1

cdr3_aa: CASSSPGTGILVNTEAFF
j_call: TRBJ1-1
v_call: TRBV5-1

cdr3_aa: CSARRLSSGNTIYF
j_call: TRBJ1-3
v_call: TRBV20-1

cdr3_aa: CASSSPGTGRNYEQYF
j_call: TRBJ2-7
v_call: TRBV6-1

cdr3_aa: CASSSTINEQFF
j_call: TRBJ2-1
v_call: TRBV12-3/TRBV12-4

cdr3_aa: CASSPWDLEKLFF
j_call: TRBJ1-4
v_call: TRBV27

cdr3_aa: CASSPTLGLAGGSYEQYF
j_call: TRBJ2-7
v_call: TRBV18

cdr3_aa: CASSPGWIPYEQYF
j_call: TRBJ2-7
v_call: TRBV3-1